Following are 16 T cell receptor beta chains from one sample sequenced in a study of blood T cells in healthy people across ages. Together with a sample-barcoded 5' primer, a J-beta primer mix was included in a second PCR lasting about 7 to 12 cycles. TCRdb reprocessed the 5' RACE reads with MiXCR, giving one entry per CDR3 protein. The table lists 750,000 to 950,000 distinct CDR3 sequences, about 55% of them singletons, with about two fifths in the top ten. The sequencing input was blood. These receptors came from a man older than 75 in good health.

The chain is built from TRBV4-2 and TRBJ2-5; 9 positions match TRBD2. Looked up from germline, CDR1 is LGHNA and CDR2 is YNFKEQ. This CDR3 contains 15 residues. The V and J ends lost 1 base and 5 bases, in that order; junction bases with no gene match: 5. The CDR3 DNA follows: TGTGCCAGCAGCCAAGTGCCTAGCGGGATGGAGACCCAGTACTTC. As protein: CASSQVPSGMETQYF.

The rearrangement uses TRBV10-3 and TRBJ2-7; D remains ambiguous. The CDR3 contains 11 residues. CDR1 is ENHRY and CDR2 is SYGVKD in the germline V gene. Trimming cost V 3 bases and J 5 bases, with 5 bases left between them. The CDR3 coding sequence is TGTGCCATCAGTGATAGGGACGAGCAGTACTTC. Residues: CAISDRDEQYF.

As for this clonotype: This clone may be a read error of a much larger clone one base away. The V call is TRBV27, the J call TRBJ2-1; D call uncertain. The end of the DNA is better explained by TRBJ2-7, so the J call may be wrong. Germline assignment: CDR1 MNHEY and CDR2 SMNVEV (reference sequence). This CDR3 contains 13 residues. CDR3 amino acids: CASSIIPYNEQYF. CDR3 coding DNA: TGTGCCAGCAGTATAATCCCCTACAATGAGCAGTACTTC.

This clonotype came up once. The V and J genes are TRBV7-9 and TRBJ1-1; D is undetermined. Germline V gene sequence: CDR1 SEHNR, CDR2 FQNEAQ (reference sequence). Trimming removed 3 bases at V and 9 bases at J, with 14 bases between. The CDR3 is made up of 13 amino acids. In DNA form, the CDR3 reads TGTGCCAGCAGCTTCGTAGAGGGTGGGCAAGCTTTCTTT. It specifies CASSFVEGGQAFF. Filled out from reference TRBV7-9 and TRBJ1-1, the complete variable domain reads DTGVSQNPRHKITKRGQNVTFRCDPISEHNRLYWYRQTLGQGPEFLTYFQNEAQLEKSRLLSDRFSAERPKGSFSTLEIQRTEQGDSAMYLCASSFVEGGQAFFGQGTRLTVV.

Only a few counts were recorded for this clonotype. V usage is TRBV7-8 and J usage is TRBJ2-4, with D tentatively TRBD2 (5 bases). Judging by the DNA end, TRBJ2-7 fits better; the J call may be wrong. The CDR3 consists of 16 residues. CDR1 and CDR2 from the germline V gene are SGHVS and FQNEAQ. CDR3 nucleotide sequence: TGTGCCAGCAGCTTAGAGTCGAGGGCTACGTTTTACGAGCAGTACTTC. Translated, it gives CASSLESRATFYEQYF.

The gene calls are TRBV24-1 and TRBJ2-1; D remains ambiguous. The CDR3 covers 10 residues. The V end lost 12 bases, the J end lost 8 bases, and 10 bases lay between the germline ends. Germline V gene data show CDR1 as KGHDR and CDR2 as SFDVKD. The CDR3 DNA sequence: TGTGCCTCAAATAAGCATGAGCAGTTCTTC. This gives the protein CASNKHEQFF.

The rearrangement uses TRBV20-1 and TRBJ2-7, with TRBD2 matching over 8 bases. The V and J ends lost 5 bases and 3 bases, in that order; junction bases with no gene match: 6. The CDR3 runs to 13 residues. Per the germline V gene, CDR1 is DFQATT and CDR2 is SNEGSKA (reference sequence). For the CDR3, the DNA is TGCAGTGCTCCCGGGACTAGGGACTACGAGCAGTACTTC. This encodes CSAPGTRDYEQYF.

The chain joins TRBV29-1 to TRBJ1-6, with TRBD1 matching over 8 bases. The CDR3 totals 13 residues. Germline V gene lookup returns CDR1 SQVTM and CDR2 ANQGSEA. V was pared by 6 bases and J by 8 bases, with 6 bases of the junction left unmatched. This chain's CDR3 is CSVRQGFDSPLHF. The CDR3 DNA reads as TGCAGCGTACGACAGGGGTTTGATTCACCCCTCCACTTT.

The genes are TRBV20-1 and TRBJ2-4, with 10 bases matching TRBD2. The J call may be mistaken, given a closer DNA end match to TRBJ2-7. The CDR3 extends over 14 amino acids. Germline V lookup: CDR1 DFQATT, CDR2 SNEGSKA (reference sequence). The CDR3 protein is CSARQAGGAYEQYF. The CDR3, as DNA: TGCAGTGCTAGGCAAGCGGGAGGGGCCTACGAGCAGTACTTC.

This clonotype was seen only a few times. This clone may be a read error of a much larger clone one base away. This sequence joins TRBV27 and TRBJ2-5; TRBD1 matches 8 bases. Germline-derived CDR1 and CDR2 are MNHEY and SMNVEV (reference sequence). The J segment lost 11 bases and the V segment lost 7 bases, leaving 15 bases of the junction unmatched. CDR3 size: 14 residues. This CDR3 is CASTSQGAYNEQYF. CDR3 DNA: TGTGCCAGCACCTCTCAGGGGGCCTACAATGAGCAGTACTTC.

This clonotype was seen repeatedly, ten times or more. The V gene is TRBV7-3, the J gene TRBJ2-1, with 7 bases fitting TRBD2. V shed 1 base, J shed 4 bases, and the junction held 4 bases outside the gene matches. Germline V gives CDR1 SGHTA, CDR2 FQGTGA. The CDR3 spans 15 residues. This CDR3 is CASSLSGGPYNEQFF. The CDR3 coding sequence is TGTGCCAGCAGCTTAAGCGGGGGACCGTACAATGAGCAGTTCTTC.

This clonotype appeared a few times. The chain combines TRBV6-1 with TRBJ2-3; 7 nucleotides line up with TRBD1. Losses at the gene ends were 5 bases for V and 6 bases for J; bases not matched to a gene: 8. In germline, CDR1 is MNHNS, CDR2 SASEGT. The CDR3 runs 14 residues. Here the CDR3 DNA reads TGTGCCAGCAGTCAACAGGGGCAGCGGGATACGCAGTATTTT. Its translation: CASSQQGQRDTQYF.

The gene calls are TRBV5-1 and TRBJ1-2; TRBD1 matches 10 bases. V shed 3 bases and J 6 bases; nucleotides not matched to a gene: 5. The CDR3 has 14 amino acids. The germline V gene encodes CDR1 SGHRS and CDR2 YFSETQ. CDR3 in DNA: TGCGCCAGCAGCTCTTCGACAGGGGGCGATGGCTACACCTTC. Protein product: CASSSSTGGDGYTF.

The chain combines TRBV28 with TRBJ2-1; TRBD2 matches 7 bases. The germline V gene has CDR1 MDHEN and CDR2 SYDVKM. CDR3 size: 16 residues. V gave up 4 bases and J gave up 5 bases; unmatched junction bases: 11. CDR3 sequence: CASSSAGLVLHNEQFF. As DNA, the CDR3 is TGTGCCAGCAGTTCGGCCGGACTAGTCCTACACAATGAGCAGTTCTTC.

V usage is TRBV15 and J usage is TRBJ2-1; 11 bases are shared with TRBD2. CDR3 length equals 15 residues. CDR1 and CDR2 from the germline V gene are LNHNV and YYDKDF (reference sequence). Written as DNA, the CDR3 is TGTACCTCCAGCGGCGGACTAGCGGGCTACAATGAGCAGTTCTTC. This encodes CTSSGGLAGYNEQFF.

This chain links TRBV29-1 with TRBJ2-1; a weak D match, TRBD2 (5 bases). Germline CDR1 is SQVTM and CDR2 is ANQGSEA. Trimming pared 6 bases from V and 7 bases from J, leaving 19 bases between. The CDR3 loop spans 14 amino acids. The DNA of the CDR3 is TGCAGCGTGGGCCTGGGAGCGCTGGGAAATGAGCAGTTCTTC. Translated, it gives CSVGLGALGNEQFF.